The 26 T cell receptor beta chains below all came from one sample that was sequenced in a study of cytomegalovirus exposure and HLA in healthy donors (dated by TCRdb to about 2017). The library was obtained by the immunoSEQ multiplex PCR assay. For the multiplex PCR, a mixture combining 60 forward primers for TCR Vbeta segments and 13 reverse primers for TCR Jbeta segments was used. TCRdb re-hosts the immuneACCESS table, in-frame sequences only. Its copies lack some clones; in the studies checked, an unresolved V gene accounts for under half of them, and the cause for the rest is not known. For this sample the table gives approximately 130,000 clones, of which 75% were detected only once. The ten biggest clones cover roughly 3% of the sample. Specimen: PBMCs. The receptors originated from a man aged 25 to 40 in good health and CMV-seronegative.

This clone was detected only a few times. This rearrangement joins TRBV7-2 to TRBJ1-2; the D is unclear. V lost 1 base and J 4 bases, leaving 13 bases between the germline ends. Germline lookup yields CDR1 SGHTA and CDR2 FQGNSA. The length of the CDR3 is 15 residues. The CDR3 DNA reads TGTGCCAGCAGCTTAGGGTCGGGGTTTGGCTATGGCTACACCTTC. This encodes CASSLGSGFGYGYTF.

The chain employs TRBV7-4 and TRBJ1-5; no clear D. CDR3 length equals 15 residues. V lost 2 bases, J lost 7 bases, and 15 bases lay in between. From germline, CDR1 is SGHVT and CDR2 SQSDAQ. CDR3 region: CASSLYQALGQPQHF. The CDR3 nucleotides read TGTGCCAGCAGCTTATACCAGGCCCTTGGCCAGCCCCAGCATTTT.

V gene TRBV11-1 combines with J gene TRBJ2-1, with D tentatively TRBD1 (5 bases). Germline CDR1 SGHAT, CDR2 FQDESV (reference sequence). V was clipped by 5 bases and J by 3 bases, with 8 bases between them. The CDR3 runs to 13 residues. For the CDR3, the DNA is TGTGCCAGCAGCCGCAGGGTCTACAATGAGCAGTTCTTC. Its translation is CASSRRVYNEQFF.

This clone was seen a handful of times. This chain joins TRBV28 and TRBJ2-7, with D perhaps matching TRBD2 (6 bases). Between the trimmed V and J ends, which lost 5 bases and 4 bases, there was a span of 24 bases. The CDR3 contains 17 residues. Germline V gives CDR1 MDHEN, CDR2 SYDVKM. The CDR3 DNA is TGTGCCAGCAGTCCGATCCTAGGGGTAATCGGGGGATACGAGCAGTACTTC. It is translated as CASSPILGVIGGYEQYF.

The J gene is TRBJ2-7, the V gene TRBV18; 9 bases fit TRBD2. With V trimmed by 0 bases and J by 3 bases, 3 bases remained unmatched. Germline-derived CDR1 and CDR2 are KGHSH and LQKENI. The CDR3 contains 15 residues. The CDR3: CASSPPGREGYEQYF. CDR3 nucleotides: TGTGCCAGCTCACCACCGGGGCGGGAGGGCTACGAGCAGTACTTC.

Note on this clone: Other DNA sequences of this sample code for an identical CDR3. The CDR3 coding sequence is TGTGCCTGGGGGAGGGGGAACACTGAAGCTTTCTTT. Translating it yields CAWGRGNTEAFF. The chain uses TRBV30 and TRBJ1-1, with D perhaps matching TRBD1 (5 bases). The CDR3 is 12 residues long. The V end lost 5 bases, the J end lost 1 base, and 8 bases lay between the germline ends. Germline CDR1 and CDR2: GTSNPN and SVGIG (reference sequence).

The chain has TRBV6-5 and TRBJ2-5, with D tentatively TRBD1 (5 bases). Germline V gene data show CDR1 as MNHEY and CDR2 as SVGAGI. Trimming left V 2 bases short and J 5 bases short, with 18 bases between. The CDR3 covers 16 residues. This CDR3 is CASSYTTARSSETQYF. For the CDR3, the DNA is TGTGCCAGCAGTTACACGACAGCAAGGTCGTCGGAGACCCAGTACTTC.

Turning to this clone: The CDR3 end shows no conserved phenylalanine or tryptophan, and so a read error is likely. The gene calls are TRBV6-6 and TRBJ1-4; a possible D gene is TRBD1 (5 bases). The germline CDR1 and CDR2 sequences are MNHNY and SVGAGI (reference sequence). V was cut by 7 bases and J by 7 bases, with 16 bases left in between. This CDR3 is built from 14 residues. DNA for the CDR3: TGTGCCAGCAATTTCGCAGGGATTCGTGAAAAACTGTTTGTT. Translation gives CASNFAGIREKLFV.

The table lists this clone with a count of one. In DNA, the CDR3 is TGTGCCAGCAGCTTAGAAAGGACAGAGCAACACTATGGCTACACCTTC. This gives the protein CASSLERTEQHYGYTF. The rearrangement uses TRBV11-2 and TRBJ1-2; perhaps TRBD1 as D (6 bases). V gave up 0 bases and J gave up 3 bases, with 14 bases separating them. The CDR3 has 16 amino acids. The germline V gene has CDR1 SGHAT and CDR2 FQNNGV.

This chain uses TRBV2 with TRBJ2-5, with unresolved D. With 6 bases removed from V and 0 bases from J, the gap between germline ends came to 11 bases. This CDR3 is 14 amino acids long. Germline V gene lookup returns CDR1 SNHLY and CDR2 FYNNEI. The chain's CDR3 is CASRERSYQETQYF. DNA of the CDR3: TGTGCCAGCAGAGAGAGGTCGTACCAAGAGACCCAGTACTTC.

This clone was seen a few times. The chain couples TRBV6-5 to TRBJ1-4, with TRBD1 identical over 8 bases. With 5 bases clipped from V and 10 bases from J, the junction kept 6 bases outside the gene matches. Germline CDR1 reads MNHEY; CDR2 reads SVGAGI. This CDR3 region has 13 residues. CDR3 residues: CASSLQGEGKLFF. As DNA, the CDR3 is TGTGCCAGCAGTCTACAGGGGGAGGGAAAACTGTTTTTT.

This sequence joins TRBV5-1 and TRBJ2-2; tentatively, D is TRBD1 (6 bases). CDR3 length: 15 residues. V lost 0 bases, J lost 4 bases, and 10 bases lay in between. Germline loops: CDR1 SGHRS, CDR2 YFSETQ. The CDR3 DNA follows: TGCGCCAGCAGCTTGGCGTTGGACAGCACCGGGGAGCTGTTTTTT. This codes for CASSLALDSTGELFF. The full variable domain, completed using reference TRBV5-1 and TRBJ2-2, is KAGVTQTPRYLIKTRGQQVTLSCSPISGHRSVSWYQQTPGQGLQFLFEYFSETQRNKGNFPGRFSGRQFSNSRSEMNVSTLELGDSALYLCASSLALDSTGELFFGEGSRLTVL.

This chain connects TRBV7-4 to TRBJ1-2, with D perhaps matching TRBD1 (5 bases). Trimming shortened V by 2 bases and J by 5 bases, and 9 bases separated the two germline ends. Germline CDR1 SGHVT, CDR2 SQSDAQ. The CDR3 covers 13 residues. In DNA, the CDR3 is TGTGCCAGCAGCTTACAGGGACTTTATGGCTACACCTTC. Amino acids: CASSLQGLYGYTF. Full variable domain (outside the CDR3, taken from reference TRBV7-4 and TRBJ1-2): GAGVSQSPRYKVAKRGRDVALRCDSISGHVTLYWYRQTLGQGSEVLTYSQSDAQRDKSGRPSGRFSAERPERSVSTLKIQRTEQGDSAVYLCASSLQGLYGYTFGSGTRLTVV.

The chain has TRBV5-1 and TRBJ1-4; tentative D call: TRBD1 (5 bases). The CDR3 has 16 residues. V was shortened by 2 bases and J by 0 bases, with 11 bases between the two germline ends. The germline V gene encodes CDR1 SGHRS and CDR2 YFSETQ. CDR3 sequence reads: CASSLDGGATNEKLFF. The CDR3 bases are TGCGCCAGCAGCTTAGACGGAGGGGCAACTAATGAAAAACTGTTTTTT.

The chain uses TRBV7-6 and TRBJ2-1, with 11 bases identical to TRBD2. The CDR3 sequence is 20 residues long. The germline V gene encodes CDR1 SGHVS and CDR2 FNYEAQ. V shed 3 bases and J 0 bases; nucleotides not matched to a gene: 13. Written as DNA, the CDR3 is TGTGCCAGCAGCTTTACTAGCGGGAGAGTTCAGACAAACTCCTACAATGAGCAGTTCTTC. Its protein is CASSFTSGRVQTNSYNEQFF.

This clone was seen once. The V gene is TRBV6-6, the J gene TRBJ2-1; 9 bases agree with TRBD2. Per germline, CDR1 MNHNY and CDR2 SVGAGI (reference sequence). The CDR3 has 14 amino acids. The trim removed 7 bases at V and 5 bases at J, leaving 6 bases unmatched. This chain's CDR3 is CASIPTSGDNEQFF. Written as DNA, the CDR3 is TGTGCCAGCATTCCGACTAGCGGTGACAATGAGCAGTTCTTC.

The V call is TRBV4-3, the J call TRBJ1-2; D is possibly TRBD1 (6 bases). Germline CDR1 and CDR2: LGHNA and YSLEER. The CDR3 sequence is 15 residues long. V was shortened by 2 bases and J by 4 bases, with 14 bases between the two germline ends. CDR3 protein: CASSQQRDTLYGYTF. The DNA of the CDR3 is TGCGCCAGCAGCCAACAACGGGACACCCTCTATGGCTACACCTTC.

This clone was seen more than once but under ten times. The chain couples TRBV7-2 to TRBJ1-2; possible D gene TRBD1, 6 bases. V lost 4 bases, J lost 13 bases, and 19 bases lay in between. This CDR3 has 13 residues. The V gene's germline CDR1 is SGHTA and CDR2 FQGNSA. CDR3 loop: CASSSSGTLKGTF. The CDR3 DNA reads as TGTGCCAGCAGCTCTTCCGGGACACTAAAAGGCACCTTC.

The chain uses TRBV10-3 and TRBJ2-7, with a weak D call TRBD1 (6 bases). CDR3 size: 12 residues. Germline V CDR1 and CDR2: ENHRY, SYGVKD. V lost 8 bases and J lost 2, with 10 bases in between. CDR3 in DNA: TGTGCCATCGAGGGGGACACCTACGAGCAGTACTTC. It translates to CAIEGDTYEQYF.

The CDR3: CASSWGTGGGGRTEAFF. CDR3 nucleotides: TGTGCCAGCAGCTGGGGGACAGGGGGCGGGGGTAGGACTGAAGCTTTCTTT. This sequence joins TRBV7-8 and TRBJ1-1; 12 nucleotides agree with TRBD1. The CDR3 consists of 17 residues. J was trimmed by 5 bases and V by 4 bases; bases with no gene match: 11. CDR1 and CDR2 from the germline V gene are SGHVS and FQNEAQ.

This clone has a handful of counts. Sequence at one end of the junction differs from germline and may be a read error. This chain uses TRBV27 with TRBJ2-1; D perhaps matches TRBD1 (6 bases). The V gene's germline CDR1 is MNHEY and CDR2 SMNVEV (reference sequence). The CDR3 runs to 15 residues. CDR3 sequence reads: CASSDPGQKYNGQFF. CDR3 DNA: TGTGCCAGCAGTGATCCGGGACAAAAGTACAATGGGCAGTTCTTC.

This clone was counted only a few times. The J gene is TRBJ2-5, the V gene TRBV6-1, with a tentative D call TRBD2 (7 bases). V dropped 4 bases and J dropped 4 bases, with 16 bases sitting between them. The V gene's germline CDR1 is MNHNS and CDR2 SASEGT. The length of the CDR3 is 15 residues. This chain's CDR3 is CASSGGQRGRETQYF. The DNA of the CDR3 is TGTGCCAGCAGTGGCGGACAGCGGGGAAGAGAGACCCAGTACTTC.

This clone was detected once. The chain carries TRBV11-2 and TRBJ2-7, with D perhaps matching TRBD2 (6 bases). Trimming left V 7 bases short and J 3 bases short, with 16 bases between. CDR1 SGHAT and CDR2 FQNNGV come from the germline V gene. The CDR3 loop spans 14 amino acids. The CDR3 DNA sequence: TGTGCCAGCACCCTGGGGGGTGTTATCTACGAGCAGTACTTC. Its translation: CASTLGGVIYEQYF.

CDR3 sequence: CASSLGLAGPSYEQYF. The CDR3 coding sequence is TGTGCCAGCAGCTTAGGACTAGCGGGGCCTTCCTACGAGCAGTACTTC. The chain employs TRBV7-6 and TRBJ2-7; 11 nucleotides line up with TRBD2. This CDR3 contains 16 residues. Germline CDR1 and CDR2: SGHVS and FNYEAQ. J was trimmed by 1 base and V by 1 base; bases with no gene match: 3.

The rearrangement uses TRBV27 and TRBJ2-7; weak D call: TRBD2 (5 bases). The CDR3 length is 12 residues. Trimming shortened V by 3 bases and J by 7 bases, and 10 bases separated the two germline ends. Germline assignment: CDR1 MNHEY and CDR2 SMNVEV (reference sequence). CDR3 sequence (DNA): TGTGCCAGCAGTTTCACTGGGAGTGAGCAGTACTTC. Translating it yields CASSFTGSEQYF.

The CDR3 loop is CASSLGITGDQETQYF. Here the CDR3 DNA reads TGCGCCAGCAGCTTGGGAATCACAGGGGACCAAGAGACCCAGTACTTC. The rearrangement uses TRBV5-1 and TRBJ2-5; the match to TRBD1 covers 7 bases. Germline V gene data show CDR1 as SGHRS and CDR2 as YFSETQ. With 0 bases clipped from V and 0 bases from J, the junction kept 5 bases outside the gene matches. The CDR3 sequence is 16 residues long.